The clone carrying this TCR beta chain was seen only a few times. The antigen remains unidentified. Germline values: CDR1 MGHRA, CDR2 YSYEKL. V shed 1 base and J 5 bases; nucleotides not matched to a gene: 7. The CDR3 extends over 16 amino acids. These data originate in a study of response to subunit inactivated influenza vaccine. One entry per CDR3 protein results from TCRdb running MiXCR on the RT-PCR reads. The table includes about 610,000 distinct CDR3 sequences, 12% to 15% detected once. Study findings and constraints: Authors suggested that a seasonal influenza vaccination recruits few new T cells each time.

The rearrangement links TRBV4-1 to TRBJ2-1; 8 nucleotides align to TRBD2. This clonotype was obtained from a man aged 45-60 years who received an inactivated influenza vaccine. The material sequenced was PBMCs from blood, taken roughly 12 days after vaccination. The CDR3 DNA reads TGCGCCAGCAGCCAAGCGGTAATAGCGGGGAACAATGAGCAGTTCTTC. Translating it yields CASSQAVIAGNNEQFF.